Sequencing of this T cell receptor (beta chain) was carried out in a study of blood T cells in healthy people across ages (dated by TCRdb to the mid-2010s). With respect to the entire study: In model experiments, template switching captured roughly one uniquely barcoded TCR beta cDNA molecule for every two T cells. The study measured age-related changes in TCR beta repertoire diversity using deep sequencing normalized with unique cDNA molecular identifiers. Donors were grouped into four age groups: young (average 16 years), middle-aged (approximately 41), aged (approximately 67) and long-lived (around 80). To avoid experimental bias, donors of different ages were distributed randomly across sequencing lanes. Using the same blood draw, the study looked at two additional independent replicas of 1 million unique cDNA reads for two donors, one aged 18 to 30 and the other aged 80 or older.

Study-wide findings and limitations: Estimates of total diversity from one million sequenced T cells were regarded as lower bounds and underestimates. There was a strong correlation between observed TCR beta diversity and the percentage of naive T cells measured by flow cytometry. Observed TCR beta diversity per million T cells fell roughly linearly with age, and a significant reduction was already apparent by age roughly 40. The CMV infection status of donors was not known, potentially confounding age-related changes in expanded clonotypes. Compared with the aged group, the long-lived group had more naive CD4+ T cells, fewer expanded clones and increased TCR diversity, a pattern suggesting age selection. Because profiling used bulk unsorted PBMCs, naive and antigen-experienced compartments could not be compared conclusively.

The donors were 40 or so Caucasian individuals from Russia, aged 6 to 90 years, who were systemically healthy. Each donor gave around 9 milliliters of peripheral blood, collected into EDTA-treated Vacutainer tubes. Ficoll-Paque density-gradient centrifugation was used to isolate PBMCs, with at least 7 million obtained per sample. Total RNA was extracted from PBMCs with Trizol reagent, with at least 5 micrograms obtained per sample. For every donor, an aliquot of PBMCs went through flow cytometry to measure the percentages of naive CD45RAhigh/CD27high T cells. The library was prepared using 5' RACE. Sequencer: Illumina HiSeq 2500. A second PCR of about 6 to 11 cycles was performed with a sample-barcoded 5' primer and a J-beta primer mix. Each TCR beta cDNA molecule received a unique molecular identifier from a template-switch 5' adaptor carrying 12 random nucleotides. At least 3 million CDR3-containing paired-end reads were obtained from each sample. All of the RNA was converted into first-strand cDNA using the Mint cDNA synthesis kit, with a TRBC-specific oligonucleotide serving as the primer. All cDNA was treated with uracil-DNA glycosylase and then went through a first 18-cycle PCR with the universal primers M1SS and BC2_uni_R. In the authors' own workflow: Normalization of each sample was performed by random selection of 1 million high-quality reads, each carrying a distinct molecular identifier. Instead of being binned into consensus sequences, reads with shared molecular identifiers were discarded. CDR3 identification, clonotype clustering and error correction used MiTCR with a Q25 quality threshold and the strictest error-elimination algorithm. A nonparametric unseen species model using Euler transformation provided a lower-bound estimate of total TCR beta diversity. TCRdb itself trimmed the public reads at Q25 with fastp, ran MiXCR and retained productive beta chains. Each entry merges the rows of one CDR3 protein and shows their most common DNA and genes. The V and J calls reflect TCRdb's pipeline rather than the authors' work. Recorded for this sample are 800,000 to 950,000 distinct CDR3 sequences; 35% to 40% of them occurred a single time. 13% of the sample rests with the top ten.

Notes on this clonotype: Its recognized antigen is unknown. Per-nucleotide qualities are absent, and no much larger clonotype sits a single base away.

CDR1 and CDR2, looked up from the germline V gene (reference sequence), are SEHNR and FQNEAQ. There are 17 amino acids in the CDR3, from cysteine to phenylalanine inclusive. Just CDR3 DNA is preserved here, 51 bases in frame from base 1. A distance of 18 bases separates the germline ends of V and J, which lose 4 bases and 0 bases respectively. The chain joins TRBV7-9 to TRBJ1-2; no D segment can be confidently identified. The receptor comes from a man aged 18 to 30 in good health. Sample: blood. The sequenced DNA: TGTGCCAGCAGCTCGGACTCCTGGACGTTGGCTAACTATGGCTACACCTTC. Its coded protein is CASSSDSWTLANYGYTF.